These T cell receptor beta chains were read from a single sample in a study of identical twins. TCRdb itself ran the 5' RACE reads through MiXCR, one entry per CDR3 protein. The sample lists about 530,000 distinct CDR3 sequences; around 22% were seen once. This sample also appeared in a second study, on yellow fever vaccine responses in identical twins.

The sequencing input was CD4+ T cells sorted from blood. All receptors derive from a woman aged 18-29 years in good health. Each CDR3 is given with its conserved first and last residue. The order of the fields is CDR3 length, J gene, clone size, V gene, CDR3 protein. Expanded clones get a size class; other rows say once, few or many, or leave the size out.

>18|TRBJ2-1|-|TRBV7-6
CASSKTGGAGGSGNEQFF
>15|TRBJ2-7|-|TRBV20-1
CSASRDRGSTYEQYF
>16|TRBJ2-5|few|TRBV6-1
CASSEFGGRIQETQYF
>14|TRBJ2-1|few|TRBV7-2
CASRWGGGPDEQFF
>16|TRBJ1-5|few|TRBV27
CASSYGGGGNNQPQHF
>14|TRBJ1-2|few|TRBV10-3
CAISERGLGYGYTF
>16|TRBJ2-1|-|TRBV27
CASSFARDTSYNEQFF
>19|TRBJ2-6|few|TRBV6-2/TRBV6-3
CATRSRWDRIFTGANVLTF
>10|TRBJ1-1|-|TRBV20-1
CSASQSEAFF
>12|TRBJ2-1|few|TRBV25-1
CASREGLDEQFF
>17|TRBJ2-2|few|TRBV12-3/TRBV12-4
CASSSGLAGGNTGELFF
>14|TRBJ2-1|-|TRBV29-1
CSVGVLDSYNEQFF
>13|TRBJ2-5|few|TRBV12-3/TRBV12-4
CASSSGLVETQYF
>14|TRBJ2-5|few|TRBV11-2
CASSVTGGRETQYF
>12|TRBJ1-2|-|TRBV20-1
CSASRASYGYTF
>16|TRBJ2-3|-|TRBV5-1
CASSLSGQIGLNTQYF
>15|TRBJ2-1|-|TRBV15
CATRGWDYSYNEQFF
>15|TRBJ2-3|few|TRBV4-1
CASSQVVSSTDTQYF
>14|TRBJ2-7|-|TRBV12-3/TRBV12-4
CASTRDTTFYEQYF
>18|TRBJ2-2|-|TRBV5-1
CASSRSGTGGANTGELFF
>16|TRBJ2-1|-|TRBV18
CASTRQGAQMLNEQFF
>14|TRBJ2-3|few|TRBV19
CASSNRGLTDTQYF
>17|TRBJ2-4|-|TRBV21-1
CASSKLNHLIAKNIQYF
>16|TRBJ1-5|few|TRBV12-3/TRBV12-4
CASSLKTGTSNQPQHF
>14|TRBJ1-1|-|TRBV12-3/TRBV12-4
CASSSTTPNTEAFF
>14|TRBJ2-3|-|TRBV7-9
CASSYGYRTDTQYF
>14|TRBJ2-7|few|TRBV7-6
CASSPTGFGYEQYF
>16|TRBJ2-4|few|TRBV15
CATSGGPSGTENIQYF
>15|TRBJ2-4|few|TRBV6-1
CASSSTLNGWERTYF
>13|TRBJ1-2|many|TRBV5-1
CASSGDSLYGYTF
>14|TRBJ2-5|-|TRBV6-1
CASWKGWGGETQYF
>18|TRBJ2-7|few|TRBV11-1
CASSLGASGRKGLHEQYF
>15|TRBJ1-2|few|TRBV7-8
CASSLARQAHYGYTF
>15|TRBJ2-1|-|TRBV11-2
CASSLELAGHNEQFF
>15|TRBJ2-3|-|TRBV5-6
CASSLGDSTRDTQYF
>14|TRBJ1-1|few|TRBV2
CASRAEVLNTEAFF
>14|TRBJ2-2|-|TRBV12-3/TRBV12-4
CASTSWGSGGELFF
>14|TRBJ2-1|-|TRBV6-1
CASTGGNSYNEQFF
>15|TRBJ2-2|few|TRBV15
CATSRVVAHTGELFF
>15|TRBJ2-2|-|TRBV5-5
CASSVLHGVTGELFF
>12|TRBJ2-1|-|TRBV20-1
CSARPPGLAKIF
>15|TRBJ2-4|few|TRBV12-3/TRBV12-4
CASSLSGTSKNIQYF
>21|TRBJ2-3|-|TRBV5-1
CASSLGRGLAGSLLGTDTQYF
>17|TRBJ2-2|few|TRBV12-5
CASGLNPWTGHTGELFF
>15|TRBJ2-1|few|TRBV5-6
CASSFVFPGDNEQFF
>13|TRBJ1-1|-|TRBV6-1
CASTPSANTEAFF